This record covers a single TCR beta chain. It lacks a known antigen. No clone much larger than this one lies a single base away; base qualities are absent. TCRbeta CDR3 regions were amplified from genomic DNA using the immunoSEQ Assay, a bias-controlled multiplex PCR. For the original study's pipeline: Nucleated cell counts per sample were estimated from amplification of reference gene primers within the assay. To quantify the absolute abundance of each unique TCRbeta CDR3 rearrangement, sequence reads were collapsed and filtered. Productive Simpson clonality was computed per sample as the square root of Simpson's diversity index over productive rearrangements. TCRdb limited this immuneACCESS table to in-frame rearrangements with V and J called. A share of clones is missing; checked studies link under half to unresolved V genes, and the rest is unexplained. Clonal size and the V and J genes are those of that table, whereas D and trimming came from the DNA. Counted in this sample were nearly 45,000 clones; roughly 80% of them appeared once. The top ten hold 35% to 50% of the sample.

These data come from a study of blood T cell repertoires in COVID-19 (TCRdb year 2020). With respect to the entire study: Collaborator samples came from the United States, Italy and Spain and covered acute and convalescent phases of COVID-19. The repertoires were released in a freely available public database intended as a resource for research on the immune response to SARS-CoV-2. Samples came from the ongoing ImmuneRACE study (first 160 participants) plus 1,254 subjects from 6 global collaborators. Nearly every sample came with metadata listing a de-identified subject ID, COVID-19 status, age in years and sex. The material from the prospective study consisted of cDNA or gDNA derived from T cells, B-cell-depleted T cells, or PBMCs. Where HLA class I and class II types were available, the types were taken from metadata supplied by the sample provider, not from assay-based typing. Subjects who had been exposed to COVID-19, were actively infected with it, or had recovered from it provided the deeply sampled blood TCRbeta repertoires that made up the dataset.

The CDR3, from cysteine to phenylalanine, totals 16 residues. The read is trimmed to its CDR3 DNA, 48 bases read in frame from base 1. CDR1 MNHEY and CDR2 SVGEGT are derived from the germline V gene. Trimming removed 2 bases from V and 2 bases from J; the gene matches leave 8 bases unexplained. Summary of the overall study and its limitations: Clinical and demographic metadata were provided uncurated, with the amount varying by source and participant.

The collaborating institutions used their own protocols to collect whole blood in K2EDTA tubes. For TCRbeta analysis, collaborator samples were shipped as frozen whole blood, as isolated PBMCs, or as DNA extracted from either sample type. This clonotype was sampled from a human donor in a cohort sampled during active COVID-19. The chain employs TRBV6-2 or TRBV6-3 and TRBJ2-7; 8 central bases correspond to TRBD1. Sequencing was done on a sample of peripheral blood. The sequenced DNA: TGTGCCAGCAGTTACGGGCTCAGGGGGCGCCCCTACGAGCAGTACTTC. Translated, this gives CASSYGLRGRPYEQYF.